The clone carrying this TCR beta chain was observed a single time. The germline CDR1 and CDR2 sequences are MDHEN and SYDVKM. V was pared by 4 bases and J by 8 bases, with 11 bases between. CDR3 length equals 12 residues. TCR beta sequences were obtained from blood CD8+ and CD4+ T cells. TEMRA cells were enriched by FACS, and CD4+ and CD8+ T cells were negatively isolated. This sample was taken from a study of CD8 T cells in Susac syndrome. Study context: Roughly eight of the sequenced Susac syndrome patients were in remission, and more than 5 had active disease.

It was with random hexamers that about 0.45 to 1 ug RNA was reverse transcribed. Amplification of the TCR beta CDR3 was carried out by immunoSEQ multiplex PCR, which spanned a total of 54 Vbeta and 13 Jbeta segments. TCRdb reprocessed the immunoSEQ multiplex PCR reads via MiXCR and lists one record per CDR3 protein. Seen here are some 140,000 distinct CDR3 sequences, more than 85% observed once, and the top ten hold roughly 0.2%. Sequences were obtained from CD8+ T cells from PBMCs. V is TRBV28 and J is TRBJ1-1, with D unclear. This receptor was taken from a human donor with Susac syndrome. Here the CDR3 DNA reads TGTGCCAGCAGTTCCGAGACCGGCGAAGCTTTCTTT. Its translation: CASSSETGEAFF.